This paragraph reports one TCR beta chain. What it recognizes is unknown. V lost 8 bases to trimming and J lost 1 base, with 22 bases between them. The CDR3 covers 17 residues. Germline CDR1 reads SEHNR; CDR2 reads FQNEAQ (reference sequence). Sequencing was performed with immunoSEQ multiplex PCR; in TCRdb, only in-frame clones are kept and a portion is missing. The data hold 9,000 or so clones, with about 90% observed a single time. The data stem from a study of chemoradiotherapy in HPV16-positive cancers. Study overall: Two HPV16-positive patients' cells yielded candidate HPV-specific clones and common motifs.

Overall study findings and caveats: In HPV16-positive patients, HPV-responsive T-cell expansion tracked better recurrence-free survival. Candidate HPV-specific clones and E7-related TCR motifs grew in tumor during treatment. Functional assays defining HPV-specific T cells used only a couple of HPV16-positive patients.

This specimen was blood, taken from a patient who underwent chemoradiotherapy. This receptor was obtained from a human donor with HPV-associated anogenital cancer. The chain links TRBV7-9 to TRBJ2-3; D possibly corresponds to TRBD2 (7 bases). This CDR3 reads CASRAGAGPSGTDTQYF. The CDR3 nucleotides read TGTGCCAGCCGTGCGGGGGCCGGCCCTAGCGGCACAGATACGCAGTATTTT.